This T cell receptor (beta chain) was sequenced for a study of cytomegalovirus exposure and HLA in healthy donors. The PCR had 60 Vbeta and 13 Jbeta primers. The protocol was immunoSEQ multiplex PCR, while the TCRdb copy is restricted to in-frame clones and leaves out a portion. The sample records 130,000 or so clones, approximately 80% being singletons. Trimming removed 2 bases from V and 6 bases from J, with 16 bases in between. This CDR3 is 15 amino acids long. Germline assignment: CDR1 MDHEN and CDR2 SYDVKM. The sequenced sample was PBMCs. The clonotype was recovered from a woman in her forties in good health and CMV-seronegative. The chain has TRBV28 and TRBJ1-1; perhaps TRBD1 as D (5 bases). CDR3: CASSLGGFLIPEAFF. The CDR3 nucleotides read TGTGCCAGCAGTTTAGGGGGGTTTTTGATCCCTGAAGCTTTCTTT.